Listed below are T cell receptor beta chains from one sample, sequenced in a study of Graves' ophthalmopathy and Graves' hyperthyroidism. TCRdb reprocessed the multiplex PCR reads via MiXCR and lists one record per CDR3 protein. In the table there are 57,000 or so distinct CDR3 sequences, approximately 50% of which are singletons. The sequenced material came from peripheral blood. Every receptor here comes from an adult woman with Graves' ophthalmopathy. Each CDR3 is given with its conserved first and last residue. The order of the fields is CDR3 DNA, CDR3 protein, V gene, J gene, clone size, D gene. The D gene is left open where the match is weak. Expanded clones are given a class, and other clones once, few, many or no size at all.

CDR3nt: TGTGCCAGCGGCGTAGGTGGCGGGAGCTCCTACAATGAGCAGTTCTTC; CDR3aa: CASGVGGGSSYNEQFF; v_gene: TRBV9; j_gene: TRBJ2-1; abundance: -; d_gene: TRBD2
CDR3nt: TGCAGTGCTCCGCGGGGCTACGAGCAGTACTTC; CDR3aa: CSAPRGYEQYF; v_gene: TRBV20-1; j_gene: TRBJ2-7; abundance: many; d_gene: -
CDR3nt: TGCGCCAGCAGTCCCGCCGCGGCACAGGCCTATGGCTACACCTTC; CDR3aa: CASSPAAAQAYGYTF; v_gene: TRBV5-1; j_gene: TRBJ1-2; abundance: -; d_gene: -
CDR3nt: TGTGCCACCAGTCCAGGTGCTGGAAACACCATATATTTT; CDR3aa: CATSPGAGNTIYF; v_gene: TRBV24-1; j_gene: TRBJ1-3; abundance: few; d_gene: -
CDR3nt: TGCAGTGCTTCCCGGGACAGGGGGATCTCCTACAATGAGCAGTTCTTC; CDR3aa: CSASRDRGISYNEQFF; v_gene: TRBV20-1; j_gene: TRBJ2-1; abundance: many; d_gene: TRBD1
CDR3nt: TGCGCCAGCAGCCATGTAGCGGGAGGGGGCGATGAGCAGTTCTTC; CDR3aa: CASSHVAGGGDEQFF; v_gene: TRBV4-1; j_gene: TRBJ2-1; abundance: many; d_gene: TRBD2
CDR3nt: TGTGCCAGCAGCCGCACCTTAGGGACAGTTGAAGCCTACGAGCAGTACTTC; CDR3aa: CASSRTLGTVEAYEQYF; v_gene: TRBV14; j_gene: TRBJ2-7; abundance: -; d_gene: TRBD1
CDR3nt: TGTGCCAGCAGCGAATCCGGGACACGGGTCGGCTACGAGCAGTACTTC; CDR3aa: CASSESGTRVGYEQYF; v_gene: TRBV9; j_gene: TRBJ2-7; abundance: many; d_gene: -
CDR3nt: TGTGCCACCAGTGACCCCGATACGCAGTATTTT; CDR3aa: CATSDPDTQYF; v_gene: TRBV24-1; j_gene: TRBJ2-3; abundance: medium-sized; d_gene: -
CDR3nt: TGTGCCAGCAGCTTCCCGGCAGGGCTCCAGCATTTT; CDR3aa: CASSFPAGLQHF; v_gene: TRBV7-9; j_gene: TRBJ1-5; abundance: -; d_gene: -
CDR3nt: TGCGCCAGCAGCTTGGAACCCCAGGGGGCGGGAACTGAAGCTTTCTTT; CDR3aa: CASSLEPQGAGTEAFF; v_gene: TRBV5-1; j_gene: TRBJ1-1; abundance: many; d_gene: TRBD1
CDR3nt: TGTGCCAGTAGTATACTAGATCGTAATTCACCCCTCCACTTT; CDR3aa: CASSILDRNSPLHF; v_gene: TRBV19; j_gene: TRBJ1-6; abundance: -; d_gene: -
CDR3nt: TGTGCTAGCAGCTTAGCGGCGGGGGGGGACAATGAGCAGTATTTT; CDR3aa: CASSLAAGGDNEQYF; v_gene: TRBV7-7; j_gene: TRBJ2-3; abundance: many; d_gene: TRBD2
CDR3nt: TGTGCCAGCAGCGGTTCCCTAGTGGGAGGGCCACCAGATACGCAGTATTTT; CDR3aa: CASSGSLVGGPPDTQYF; v_gene: TRBV7-8; j_gene: TRBJ2-3; abundance: -; d_gene: TRBD2
CDR3nt: TGCAGTGCGGTGGGGGACAGCCTGATGCACTATGGCTACACCTTC; CDR3aa: CSAVGDSLMHYGYTF; v_gene: TRBV20-1; j_gene: TRBJ1-2; abundance: -; d_gene: TRBD1
CDR3nt: TGTGCCAGCTCGCCGACCTCCAGCTTCTCTGGAAACACCATATATTTT; CDR3aa: CASSPTSSFSGNTIYF; v_gene: TRBV18; j_gene: TRBJ1-3; abundance: -; d_gene: -
CDR3nt: TGTGCCAGCAGCCCCGGGCCACAGTTCTTC; CDR3aa: CASSPGPQFF; v_gene: TRBV7-3; j_gene: TRBJ2-1; abundance: -; d_gene: -
CDR3nt: TGTGCCTGGACAAATACTAGAGTACCGAACTATGGCTACACCTTC; CDR3aa: CAWTNTRVPNYGYTF; v_gene: TRBV30; j_gene: TRBJ1-2; abundance: few; d_gene: -
CDR3nt: TGCAGCGCCCCAGGGACTAGCGGGACTAGCACAGATACGCAGTATTTT; CDR3aa: CSAPGTSGTSTDTQYF; v_gene: TRBV29-1; j_gene: TRBJ2-3; abundance: -; d_gene: TRBD2
CDR3nt: TGTGCCAGCAGCCAAGATAGGGCAGGGGCACCCTCCTACGAGCAGTACTTC; CDR3aa: CASSQDRAGAPSYEQYF; v_gene: TRBV4-2; j_gene: TRBJ2-7; abundance: -; d_gene: -
CDR3nt: TGTGCCAGCAGCTTAGTTTCAGGGACCTACGAGCAGTACTTC; CDR3aa: CASSLVSGTYEQYF; v_gene: TRBV7-9; j_gene: TRBJ2-7; abundance: medium-sized; d_gene: -
CDR3nt: TGCGCCAGCAGTGTGACTAGCGGGATTTACGAGCAGTACTTC; CDR3aa: CASSVTSGIYEQYF; v_gene: TRBV4-3; j_gene: TRBJ2-7; abundance: many; d_gene: TRBD2
CDR3nt: TGTGCCGGCAGCCTGTCCGGGACTTTCGGCGAGCAGTACTTC; CDR3aa: CAGSLSGTFGEQYF; v_gene: TRBV11-2; j_gene: TRBJ2-7; abundance: -; d_gene: -
CDR3nt: TGTGCCACCAGTGATTGGGGGGCCCGGACGAGCCGCAGGTACTTC; CDR3aa: CATSDWGARTSRRYF; v_gene: TRBV24-1; j_gene: TRBJ2-7; abundance: once; d_gene: -
CDR3nt: TGTGCCACCAGCAGCCAAGAACCGGGACAGGGTTCATCTGAGCAGTTCTTC; CDR3aa: CATSSQEPGQGSSEQFF; v_gene: TRBV15; j_gene: TRBJ2-1; abundance: -; d_gene: TRBD1
CDR3nt: TGCGCCAGCAGCCCTGCGACAGCTAACTATGGCTACACCTTC; CDR3aa: CASSPATANYGYTF; v_gene: TRBV9; j_gene: TRBJ1-2; abundance: -; d_gene: -
CDR3nt: TGCAGTGCTAGAGAGTCCGGGGGCTTTGAGACCCAGTACTTC; CDR3aa: CSARESGGFETQYF; v_gene: TRBV20-1; j_gene: TRBJ2-5; abundance: many; d_gene: -
CDR3nt: TGTGCCAGCAGTGGACTAGCGGGAATGGTTCGGGGCGAGCAGTACTTC; CDR3aa: CASSGLAGMVRGEQYF; v_gene: TRBV6-1; j_gene: TRBJ2-7; abundance: once; d_gene: TRBD2
CDR3nt: TGTGCCATCAGTGGGAGCGGACACGAGCAGTACTTC; CDR3aa: CAISGSGHEQYF; v_gene: TRBV10-3; j_gene: TRBJ2-7; abundance: -; d_gene: -
CDR3nt: TGTGCCAGCAGCGAGGTCGACGGCCTGACTTTC; CDR3aa: CASSEVDGLTF; v_gene: TRBV9; j_gene: TRBJ2-6; abundance: -; d_gene: -
CDR3nt: TGTGCCAGCAGTTACAACACAGGCTACGAGCAGTACTTC; CDR3aa: CASSYNTGYEQYF; v_gene: TRBV6-5; j_gene: TRBJ2-7; abundance: few; d_gene: -
CDR3nt: TGTGCCTGGAGTGTGGGACCAGTCAACAATGAGCAGTTCTTC; CDR3aa: CAWSVGPVNNEQFF; v_gene: TRBV30; j_gene: TRBJ2-1; abundance: -; d_gene: -
CDR3nt: TGTGCCAGCAGCTTAGTCTCTAGCGTCGGAGAGACCCAGTACTTC; CDR3aa: CASSLVSSVGETQYF; v_gene: TRBV7-2; j_gene: TRBJ2-5; abundance: many; d_gene: -
CDR3nt: TGTGCCAGCAGTGAATCATGGCGGGGGGCCAACGTCCTGACTTTC; CDR3aa: CASSESWRGANVLTF; v_gene: TRBV25-1; j_gene: TRBJ2-6; abundance: once; d_gene: -
CDR3nt: TGTGCCAGCAGCTTGGACCCTCCCGGGACAGGAAATAGCAATGAGCAGTTCTTC; CDR3aa: CASSLDPPGTGNSNEQFF; v_gene: TRBV5-5; j_gene: TRBJ2-1; abundance: many; d_gene: TRBD1
CDR3nt: TGTGCCAGCCCTCCCCCAGATCTCAGGGGCCCCTTTTCCTACAATGAGCAGTTCTTC; CDR3aa: CASPPPDLRGPFSYNEQFF; v_gene: TRBV5-5; j_gene: TRBJ2-1; abundance: many; d_gene: -
CDR3nt: TGCGCCAGCAGTGAGTCCTCGACAGGGCAAGAGACCCAGTACTTC; CDR3aa: CASSESSTGQETQYF; v_gene: TRBV10-1; j_gene: TRBJ2-5; abundance: -; d_gene: TRBD1
CDR3nt: TGTGCCAGCAGTTTTCCCCGGTCGGATGGCTACACCTTC; CDR3aa: CASSFPRSDGYTF; v_gene: TRBV28; j_gene: TRBJ1-2; abundance: many; d_gene: -
CDR3nt: TGCGCCAGCAGCGATGGAGGGGCCCCACACCAGCCCCAGCATTTT; CDR3aa: CASSDGGAPHQPQHF; v_gene: TRBV5-1; j_gene: TRBJ1-5; abundance: many; d_gene: -
CDR3nt: TGTGCCAGCAGGCGCAGTCTCACAGATACGCAGTATTTT; CDR3aa: CASRRSLTDTQYF; v_gene: TRBV6-5; j_gene: TRBJ2-3; abundance: many; d_gene: -
CDR3nt: TGCGCCAGCAGCCAAGGGTACACCGGGGAGCTGTTTTTT; CDR3aa: CASSQGYTGELFF; v_gene: TRBV4-1; j_gene: TRBJ2-2; abundance: many; d_gene: -
CDR3nt: TGCAGTGCTAGAAGCCCGGCCTACGAGCAGTACTTC; CDR3aa: CSARSPAYEQYF; v_gene: TRBV20-1; j_gene: TRBJ2-7; abundance: once; d_gene: -
CDR3nt: TGCGCCAGCAGCCAAGTTCGGGGGAGTGAGTCCACGGCCACAGATACGCAGTATTTT; CDR3aa: CASSQVRGSESTATDTQYF; v_gene: TRBV4-1; j_gene: TRBJ2-3; abundance: many; d_gene: -
CDR3nt: TGTGCCAGCAGCGGACACTATGGCTACACCTTC; CDR3aa: CASSGHYGYTF; v_gene: TRBV9; j_gene: TRBJ1-2; abundance: medium-sized; d_gene: -
CDR3nt: TGCAGTGCTAGGGTCAGCGGGAGTTTCTACGAGCAGTACTTC; CDR3aa: CSARVSGSFYEQYF; v_gene: TRBV20-1; j_gene: TRBJ2-7; abundance: -; d_gene: TRBD2
CDR3nt: TGCAGTGCTAGAGAGGGGACTAGCGGAAACTACGAGCAGTACTTC; CDR3aa: CSAREGTSGNYEQYF; v_gene: TRBV20-1; j_gene: TRBJ2-7; abundance: -; d_gene: TRBD2